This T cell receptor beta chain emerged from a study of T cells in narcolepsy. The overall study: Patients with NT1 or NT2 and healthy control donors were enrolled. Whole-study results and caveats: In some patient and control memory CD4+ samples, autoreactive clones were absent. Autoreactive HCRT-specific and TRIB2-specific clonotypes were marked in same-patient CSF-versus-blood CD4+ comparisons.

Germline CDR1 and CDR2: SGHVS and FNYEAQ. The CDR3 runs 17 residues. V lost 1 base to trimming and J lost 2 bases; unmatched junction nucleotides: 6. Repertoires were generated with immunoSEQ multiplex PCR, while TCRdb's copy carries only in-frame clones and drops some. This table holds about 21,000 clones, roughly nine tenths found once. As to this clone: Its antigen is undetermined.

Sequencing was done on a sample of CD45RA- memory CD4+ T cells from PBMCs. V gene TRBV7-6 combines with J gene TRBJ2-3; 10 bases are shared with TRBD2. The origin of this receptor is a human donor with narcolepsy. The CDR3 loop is CASSLEVSGRYTDTQYF. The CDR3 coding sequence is TGTGCCAGCAGCTTAGAGGTTAGCGGGAGGTACACAGATACGCAGTATTTT.